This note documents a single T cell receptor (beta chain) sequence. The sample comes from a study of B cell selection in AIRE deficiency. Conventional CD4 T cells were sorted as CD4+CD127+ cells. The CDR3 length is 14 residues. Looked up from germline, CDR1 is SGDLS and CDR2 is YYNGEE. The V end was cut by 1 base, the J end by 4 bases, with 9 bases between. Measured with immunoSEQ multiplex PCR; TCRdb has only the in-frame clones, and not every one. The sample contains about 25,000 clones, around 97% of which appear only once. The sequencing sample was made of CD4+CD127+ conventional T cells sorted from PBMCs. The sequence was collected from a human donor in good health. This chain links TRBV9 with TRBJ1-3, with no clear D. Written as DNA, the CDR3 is TGTGCCAGCAGCGTATACGCCGAGGGAAACACCATATATTTT. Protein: CASSVYAEGNTIYF.